This passage covers 24 T cell receptor beta chains from one sample sequenced in a study of sequential checkpoint blockade in melanoma. Assay used: immunoSEQ multiplex PCR; TCRdb lists only in-frame clones, some missing. This sample has roughly 2,700 clones, with 20% to 25% found just once. Treatment defined: randomized to nivolumab then ipilimumab (arm A) or the reverse (arm B). Here the sequenced sample was tumor tissue (inferred from file names), taken from a patient given nivolumab and ipilimumab in sequence. The receptors shown here come from a human donor with melanoma.

The rearrangement joins TRBV5-1 to TRBJ1-2; D call uncertain. The CDR3 consists of 14 residues. The V end lost 4 bases, the J end lost 4 bases, and 14 bases lay between the germline ends. Germline CDR1 reads SGHRS; CDR2 reads YFSETQ. The CDR3 bases are TGCGCCAGCAGCCCGCAAGGGTTAGGCTATGGCTACACCTTC. Encoded protein: CASSPQGLGYGYTF.

This clone showed up just a few times. At one end the junction does not follow the germline gene, possibly because of a read error. The V call is TRBV6-8, the J call TRBJ2-4; possibly TRBD2 for D (6 bases). Germline CDR1 MNHGY, CDR2 SAAAGT. The CDR3 extends over 15 amino acids. The CDR3 spells CASSDSWGGGNIQYF. The CDR3 DNA reads as TGTGCCAGCAGTGACTCTTGGGGAGGAGGAAACATTCAGTACTTC.

The J gene is TRBJ2-1, the V gene TRBV15; TRBD1 might be the D (5 bases). Between the trimmed V and J ends, which lost 0 bases and 2 bases, there was a span of 14 bases. CDR3 length: 17 amino acids. Germline V gene data show CDR1 as LNHNV and CDR2 as YYDKDF (reference sequence). The CDR3 loop reads CATSRDYLDRAYNEQFF. The CDR3 DNA reads TGTGCCACCAGCAGAGATTATCTTGACAGAGCCTACAATGAGCAGTTCTTC.

The chain employs TRBV19 and TRBJ1-2, with D uncertain. The CDR3 totals 12 residues. Germline-derived CDR1 and CDR2 are LNHDA and SQIVND (reference sequence). With 8 bases removed from V and 0 bases from J, the gap between germline ends came to 7 bases. This chain's CDR3 is CASAGPNYGYTF. DNA of the CDR3: TGTGCCAGTGCCGGGCCTAACTATGGCTACACCTTC.

The chain is built from TRBV19 and TRBJ2-1; 7 bases are a match to TRBD2. Germline loops: CDR1 LNHDA, CDR2 SQIVND (reference sequence). V lost 4 bases to trimming and J lost 2 bases; unmatched junction nucleotides: 5. The CDR3 has 15 amino acids. The CDR3 region has the DNA TGTGCCAGTAGTAGGAGGCGGGGGACCTACAATGAGCAGTTCTTC. Amino acids: CASSRRRGTYNEQFF.

This clone turned up a few times. CDR3 region: CASSLEGHSYEQYF. The CDR3 DNA reads TGTGCCAGCAGCTTGGAGGGGCACTCCTACGAGCAGTACTTC. The chain uses TRBV11-3 and TRBJ2-7, with D possibly being TRBD2 (6 bases). V dropped 3 bases and J dropped 0 bases, with 9 bases sitting between them. Germline-derived CDR1 and CDR2 are SGHNT and YENEEA. The CDR3 spans 14 residues.

This clone was detected only a few times. The CDR3 region is CASSLVSSGNTIYF. The CDR3 bases are TGTGCCAGCAGCTTGGTTAGCTCTGGAAACACCATATATTTT. The rearrangement uses TRBV11-3 and TRBJ1-3; no firm D call. V gave up 3 bases and J gave up 0 bases, with 6 bases separating them. In germline, CDR1 is SGHNT, CDR2 YENEEA. This CDR3 is built from 14 residues.

This clone is termed medium-sized (0.01 to 0.1%). The rearrangement links TRBV6-8 to TRBJ2-1, with a weak D call TRBD1 (5 bases). The CDR3 totals 16 residues. CDR1 MNHGY and CDR2 SAAAGT come from the germline V gene. V gave up 4 bases and J gave up 2 bases, with 15 bases separating them. In nucleotides, the CDR3 is TGTGCCAGCAGTTCCTACTGGATAGGGGCCTACAATGAGCAGTTCTTC. Amino acids: CASSSYWIGAYNEQFF.

This sequence joins TRBV30 and TRBJ2-1; a weak D match, TRBD1 (6 bases). The germline V gene encodes CDR1 GTSNPN and CDR2 SVGIG (reference sequence). V was trimmed by 5 bases and J by 0 bases, leaving 20 bases between them. The CDR3 contains 17 residues. The CDR3 loop is CAWSSTGHFYSYNEQFF. The CDR3 bases are TGTGCCTGGTCTAGTACGGGACACTTCTACTCCTACAATGAGCAGTTCTTC.

This chain joins TRBV30 and TRBJ1-4, with 10 bases that match TRBD1. CDR1 and CDR2 from the germline V gene are GTSNPN and SVGIG (reference sequence). With V trimmed by 2 bases and J by 6 bases, 3 bases remained unmatched. CDR3 length: 14 residues. CDR3 loop: CAWSWDRGHEKLFF. In nucleotides, the CDR3 is TGTGCCTGGAGTTGGGACAGGGGTCATGAAAAACTGTTTTTT.

The V gene is TRBV6-8, the J gene TRBJ1-2; no clear D gene. V shed 6 bases and J shed 5 bases, with 19 bases lying between them. The CDR3 is 15 amino acids. Looked up from germline, CDR1 is MNHGY and CDR2 is SAAAGT. The CDR3 here is CASSPRLTIMYGYTF. The DNA of the CDR3 is TGTGCCAGCAGCCCTCGCTTAACCATTATGTATGGCTACACCTTC.

This sequence joins TRBV5-1 and TRBJ1-5, with TRBD1 matching 9 bases. The V gene's germline CDR1 is SGHRS and CDR2 YFSETQ. This CDR3 region has 14 residues. The trim removed 4 bases at V and 6 bases at J, leaving 5 bases unmatched. CDR3 sequence reads: CASSDGTGSQPQHF. The DNA for the CDR3 is TGCGCCAGCAGCGATGGGACAGGGAGTCAGCCCCAGCATTTT.

V gene TRBV18 combines with J gene TRBJ1-5; 8 nucleotides align to TRBD1. Germline CDR1 and CDR2: KGHSH and LQKENI. The CDR3 contains 14 residues. V gave up 3 bases and J gave up 5 bases; unmatched junction bases: 3. CDR3 in amino acids: CASSPGQDYQPQHF. DNA for the CDR3: TGTGCCAGCTCACCGGGACAGGACTATCAGCCCCAGCATTTT.

The rearrangement uses TRBV29-1 and TRBJ2-3; 10 nucleotides match TRBD1. This CDR3 comprises 15 residues. Unmatched junction bases numbered 10, after V lost 6 bases and J lost 4 bases. Germline V gene lookup returns CDR1 SQVTM and CDR2 ANQGSEA. The CDR3 DNA is TGCAGCGTGGGAAGTGACAGGGGGCATTCAGATACGCAGTATTTT. It specifies CSVGSDRGHSDTQYF.

The gene calls are TRBV11-3 and TRBJ2-1; 10 bases map to TRBD2. The CDR3 length is 14 residues. Trimming at V came to 6 bases and at J to 6 bases, leaving 5 bases not matched to a gene. Germline CDR1 is SGHNT and CDR2 is YENEEA. This CDR3 is CASRTAGGPNEQFF. The CDR3 region has the DNA TGTGCCAGCAGAACAGCGGGGGGGCCCAATGAGCAGTTCTTC.

This clone showed up just a few times. The gene calls are TRBV30 and TRBJ2-2, with 8 bases identical to TRBD1. V gave up 1 base and J gave up 4 bases; unmatched junction bases: 5. Germline V gives CDR1 GTSNPN, CDR2 SVGIG (reference sequence). CDR3 length: 15 amino acids. As DNA, the CDR3 is TGTGCCTGGAGTGGCCAGGGGGCAGGCACCGGGGAGCTGTTTTTT. Protein product: CAWSGQGAGTGELFF.

V and J are TRBV12-5 and TRBJ2-1; maybe TRBD2 (5 bases). Germline CDR1 LGHNT, CDR2 FRNRAP. The CDR3 is 13 residues long. The CDR3 DNA sequence: TGTGCCAGCATCTACGGGGTCTACAATGAGCAGTTCTTC. It encodes CASIYGVYNEQFF.

The chain's CDR3 is CASSLTYPLNTEAFF. DNA of the CDR3: TGTGCCAGCAGCCTGACATACCCGTTGAACACTGAAGCTTTCTTT. The V call is TRBV9, the J call TRBJ1-1; D remains ambiguous. V lost 4 bases and J 0 bases, leaving 13 bases between the germline ends. Per the germline V gene, CDR1 is SGDLS and CDR2 is YYNGEE. CDR3 size: 15 residues.

The chain links TRBV19 to TRBJ2-1; 9 bases line up with TRBD2. CDR3 length equals 15 residues. Germline V lookup: CDR1 LNHDA, CDR2 SQIVND (reference sequence). V trimming: 3 bases; J trimming: 7 bases; junction bases outside the gene matches: 7. CDR3: CASSIGAGGGNEQFF. The CDR3 nucleotides read TGTGCCAGTAGTATTGGAGCGGGGGGTGGGAATGAGCAGTTCTTC.

This clone was picked up a small number of times. The chain employs TRBV6-8 and TRBJ2-5; D remains ambiguous. The CDR3 is 15 amino acids. With 2 bases removed from V and 4 bases from J, the gap between germline ends came to 14 bases. Germline lookup yields CDR1 MNHGY and CDR2 SAAAGT. This CDR3 is CASSYGWPAGETQYF. The CDR3 coding sequence is TGTGCCAGCAGTTACGGTTGGCCAGCCGGAGAGACCCAGTACTTC.

This clone has only a few counts. The chain uses TRBV29-1 and TRBJ1-5; D possibly corresponds to TRBD1 (6 bases). CDR3 length equals 12 residues. Germline CDR1 and CDR2: SQVTM and ANQGSEA. V was pared by 6 bases and J by 9 bases, with 15 bases between. The CDR3 DNA sequence: TGCAGCGTCGCGGGGGCGACTGGGCCCCAGCATTTT. Encoded protein: CSVAGATGPQHF.

This clone was found many times. This chain connects TRBV11-3 to TRBJ1-4; D may be TRBD1 (5 bases). Germline loops: CDR1 SGHNT, CDR2 YENEEA. CDR3 length: 15 residues. Trimming stripped 6 bases from V and 6 bases from J, with 17 bases between. The CDR3, as DNA: TGTGCCAGCAGTCCGGAGAGGGGCCCCCATGAAAAACTGTTTTTT. It yields the protein CASSPERGPHEKLFF.

In this sample, this clone is medium-sized (0.01 to 0.1%). CDR3 bases: TGTGCCAGCAGCTCTAGTGGGAGGAACACTGAAGCTTTCTTT. This encodes CASSSSGRNTEAFF. This sequence joins TRBV11-3 and TRBJ1-1; unclear D gene. The CDR3 length is 14 residues. The germline gives CDR1 SGHNT, CDR2 YENEEA. Between the trimmed V and J ends, which lost 4 bases and 1 base, there was a span of 10 bases.

The V and J genes are TRBV29-1 and TRBJ1-1, with TRBD1 matching 8 bases. Germline values: CDR1 SQVTM, CDR2 ANQGSEA. The CDR3 is made up of 14 amino acids. Germline trimming cut 4 bases from V and 1 base from J; bases unmatched to any gene: 5. CDR3 sequence: CSVATGVTNTEAFF. The CDR3 DNA reads TGCAGCGTTGCGACAGGGGTAACGAACACTGAAGCTTTCTTT.